This record covers a single T cell receptor beta chain. Antigen: not known. The record originates from a study of OX40 agonist ivuxolimab in advanced cancers. Study-level results: In the 0.1 to 3.0 mg/kg range, CD4+ and CD8+ blood T cells had expanded clonally by week 6. CD8+ T cells showed, on average, more clonal expansion than CD4+ cells.

TCRdb's copy holds only in-frame clones and misses some; the assay was immunoSEQ multiplex PCR. The table includes roughly 98,000 clones, approximately 83% detected once. V lost 4 bases to trimming and J lost 4 bases; unmatched junction nucleotides: 19. Germline V gives CDR1 SGHTA, CDR2 FQGNSA. This CDR3 region has 19 residues. The sequencing used CD4+ or CD8+ T cells sorted from blood, collected in a trial of the OX40 agonist ivuxolimab. The V call is TRBV7-2, the J call TRBJ2-1, with 7 bases that match TRBD1. The receptor comes from an adult with an advanced solid tumor such as melanoma, head and neck, liver or kidney cancer. CDR3 in DNA: TGTGCCAGCAGCTCTAATCCCCATAGGAAAGACAGGGTTTACAATGAGCAGTTCTTC. Its translation is CASSSNPHRKDRVYNEQFF.